The 7 T cell receptor beta chains below come from one sample, sequenced in a study of control samples from healthy donors and cancer patients. Sequenced by immunoSEQ multiplex PCR; TCRdb stores in-frame clones only, minus some. The data contain around 200,000 clones, over 90% of them singletons. Sequenced input: blood. Receptor source: a man in his forties or fifties in good health.

The chain is built from TRBV5-6 and TRBJ1-2; 8 bases map to TRBD1. Per the germline V gene, CDR1 is SGHDT and CDR2 is YYEEEE. The CDR3 spans 14 residues. V lost 3 bases, J lost 7 bases, and 8 bases stayed unmatched. CDR3 DNA: TGTGCCAGCAGCTGGGGGACAGGATCCCCTGGCTACACCTTC. Translated: CASSWGTGSPGYTF.

The rearrangement joins TRBV5-5 to TRBJ2-5; D possibly corresponds to TRBD1 (6 bases). This CDR3 is built from 13 residues. V dropped 4 bases and J dropped 1 base, with 8 bases sitting between them. CDR1 is SGHKS, CDR2 YYEKEE, per germline (reference sequence). The CDR3 here is CASSRTVQETQYF. For the CDR3, the DNA is TGTGCCAGCAGCCGGACAGTCCAAGAGACCCAGTACTTC.

The rearrangement joins TRBV28 to TRBJ1-2; D unresolved. The CDR3 covers 11 residues. V lost 6 bases and J 7 bases, leaving 9 bases between the germline ends. Germline V CDR1 and CDR2: MDHEN, SYDVKM. The DNA of the CDR3 is TGTGCCAGCAGAAGGACTCGTGGCTACACCTTC. Translating it yields CASRRTRGYTF.

V and J are TRBV9 and TRBJ1-2; possibly TRBD1 for D (5 bases). Trimming stripped 0 bases from V and 5 bases from J, with 14 bases between. The V gene's germline CDR1 is SGDLS and CDR2 YYNGEE. There are 15 residues in the CDR3. The CDR3 sequence is CASSVEGRMGYGYTF. Written as DNA, the CDR3 is TGTGCCAGCAGCGTAGAGGGGCGTATGGGGTATGGCTACACCTTC. The full variable domain, completed using reference TRBV9 and TRBJ1-2, is DSGVTQTPKHLITATGQRVTLRCSPRSGDLSVYWYQQSLDQGLQFLIQYYNGEERAKGNILERFSAQQFPDLHSELNLSSLELGDSALYFCASSVEGRMGYGYTFGSGTRLTVV.

The rearrangement uses TRBV5-1 and TRBJ1-2; TRBD1 aligns across 10 bases. CDR3 size: 14 residues. From germline, CDR1 is SGHRS and CDR2 YFSETQ. With V trimmed by 0 bases and J by 8 bases, 4 bases remained unmatched. This CDR3 is CASSLGQGAQGYTF. CDR3 nucleotide sequence: TGCGCCAGCAGCTTGGGACAGGGGGCGCAAGGCTACACCTTC.

As DNA, the CDR3 is TGTGCCAGCAGCGTAGAAGACAGGGCAAGGGGCACCGGGGAGCTGTTTTTT. It encodes CASSVEDRARGTGELFF. The rearrangement uses TRBV9 and TRBJ2-2; 7 bases are a match to TRBD1. Germline V gene lookup returns CDR1 SGDLS and CDR2 YYNGEE. J was trimmed by 4 bases and V by 0 bases; bases with no gene match: 9. The CDR3 has 17 amino acids.

This chain joins TRBV5-8 and TRBJ1-1; D not resolved. CDR1 and CDR2 (germline): SGHTS, YDEGEE. The CDR3 consists of 14 residues. The germline V and J ends were trimmed by 0 bases and 5 bases, with 11 bases remaining between them. The CDR3 DNA sequence: TGTGCCAGCAGCTTGGTCGGCGGCCAAACTGAAGCTTTCTTT. Amino acid sequence: CASSLVGGQTEAFF.